Following are 25 T cell receptor beta chains from one sample sequenced in a study of regulatory T cells in long-lasting Graves disease. Library construction for TCR beta used iRepertoire HTBI primers and Arm-PCR of CDR3 regions. TCRdb re-derived calls from the multiplex PCR reads in MiXCR, one entry per CDR3 protein. This sample has about 430,000 distinct CDR3 sequences, with about 21% found just once. Described time point: persistent/refractory GD, antithyroid drugs over 5 years with positive TRAb. Researchers made the TCR library from RNA that was extracted from PBMCs. The sample was peripheral blood mononuclear cells (PBMCs), taken when the disease was refractory, from a patient treated with antithyroid drugs. Receptors originate from a female donor with Graves disease.

A word on this clonotype: This may be a read error: a much more frequent sequence differs by one nucleotide. The rearrangement links TRBV12-3 or TRBV12-4 to TRBJ2-7; either TRBD1 or TRBD2 may fit D (5 bases each). This CDR3 region has 14 residues. Between the trimmed V and J ends, which lost 3 bases and 3 bases, there was a span of 12 bases. The CDR3 loop reads CASSLKKGSYEQYF. In DNA, the CDR3 is TGTGCCAGCAGTTTGAAGAAGGGGAGCTACGAGCAGTACTTC.

This clonotype was picked up many times. The J gene is TRBJ1-4, the V gene TRBV15, with 8 bases matching TRBD1. Per the germline V gene, CDR1 is LNHNV and CDR2 is YYDKDF (reference sequence). V lost 8 bases to trimming and J lost 5 bases; unmatched junction nucleotides: 7. The length of the CDR3 is 14 residues. The CDR3 is CATSRTGSNEKLFF. The CDR3, as DNA: TGTGCCACCTCCAGGACAGGGTCGAATGAAAAACTGTTTTTT. Together with reference TRBV15 and TRBJ1-4, the CDR3 gives the full variable domain: DAMVIQNPRYQVTQFGKPVTLSCSQTLNHNVMYWYQQKSSQAPKLLFHYYDKDFNNEADTPDNFQSRRPNTSFCFLDIRSPGLGDTAMYLCATSRTGSNEKLFFGSGTQLSVL.

This clonotype was seen a few times. The rearrangement links TRBV20-1 to TRBJ2-3; 9 nucleotides agree with TRBD2. The germline V gene encodes CDR1 DFQATT and CDR2 SNEGSKA (reference sequence). The trim removed 7 bases at V and 2 bases at J, leaving 13 bases unmatched. The CDR3 length is 16 residues. The chain's CDR3 is CSVRGVAGVATDTQYF. The CDR3, as DNA: TGCAGTGTTCGGGGGGTAGCGGGAGTGGCCACAGATACGCAGTATTTT.

Ten or more counts support this clonotype. The chain combines TRBV28 with TRBJ2-7, with a tentative D call TRBD1 (5 bases). CDR1 is MDHEN and CDR2 is SYDVKM in the germline V gene. This CDR3 region has 16 residues. With 5 bases removed from V and 0 bases from J, the gap between germline ends came to 17 bases. CDR3 nucleotide sequence: TGTGCCAGCAGTCCCCCGTTGGGGCAAGGCTCCTACGAGCAGTACTTC. Residues: CASSPPLGQGSYEQYF.

This chain joins TRBV4-2 and TRBJ1-5; tentative D call: TRBD1 (5 bases). This CDR3 is 17 amino acids long. The germline CDR1 and CDR2 sequences are LGHNA and YNFKEQ. The ends were cut back, 0 bases at V and 1 base at J, with 13 bases in the middle. The CDR3 is CASSQDLAGRSNQPQHF. The DNA for the CDR3 is TGTGCCAGCAGCCAAGATCTCGCAGGGAGGAGCAATCAGCCCCAGCATTTT.

This chain joins TRBV7-9 and TRBJ1-2; a weak D match, TRBD1 (6 bases). The length of the CDR3 is 14 residues. With 6 bases removed from V and 6 bases from J, the gap between germline ends came to 17 bases. Germline V gene sequence: CDR1 SEHNR, CDR2 FQNEAQ (reference sequence). CDR3 bases: TGTGCCAGCAGTCACTCGGTGGGGGCTGATGGCTACACCTTC. This gives the protein CASSHSVGADGYTF. Full variable domain (outside the CDR3, taken from reference TRBV7-9 and TRBJ1-2): DTGVSQNPRHKITKRGQNVTFRCDPISEHNRLYWYRQTLGQGPEFLTYFQNEAQLEKSRLLSDRFSAERPKGSFSTLEIQRTEQGDSAMYLCASSHSVGADGYTFGSGTRLTVV.

The chain carries TRBV11-1 and TRBJ2-1; 9 bases match TRBD2. CDR3 size: 15 residues. CDR1 and CDR2 from the germline V gene are SGHAT and FQDESV (reference sequence). With V trimmed by 6 bases and J by 10 bases, 13 bases remained unmatched. The CDR3 DNA reads TGTGCCAGCAGATCGTTCCGCGGGGGGGCCTGGGAGCAGTTCTTC. It translates to CASRSFRGGAWEQFF.

This clonotype was counted a few times. The chain combines TRBV20-1 with TRBJ2-7; 11 nucleotides line up with TRBD1. The germline gives CDR1 DFQATT, CDR2 SNEGSKA (reference sequence). This CDR3 contains 12 residues. The CDR3 bases are TGCAATGCCGGGACAGGGGGCTACGAGCAGTACTTC. As protein: CNAGTGGYEQYF.

In this sample, this clonotype turned up many times. The chain links TRBV20-1 to TRBJ2-5, with 10 bases fitting TRBD2. V lost 6 bases and J lost 4; bases outside the gene matches: 11. Germline values: CDR1 DFQATT, CDR2 SNEGSKA (reference sequence). The CDR3 totals 15 residues. In nucleotides, the CDR3 is TGCAGTGCAGTGGGAGCGGGAGGGCCGGGAGAGACCCAGTACTTC. This translates into CSAVGAGGPGETQYF.

To note about this clonotype: The conserved closing phenylalanine or tryptophan is absent in this CDR3, likely reflecting a read error. The CDR3 nucleotides read TGCAGTGCTAGTAAGGCTAGCGGGAGCCACGAGCAGTACCTC. Amino acids: CSASKASGSHEQYL. This rearrangement joins TRBV20-1 to TRBJ2-7, with 10 bases that match TRBD2. Germline loops: CDR1 DFQATT, CDR2 SNEGSKA (reference sequence). Unmatched junction bases numbered 7, after V lost 3 bases and J lost 5 bases. CDR3 length: 14 amino acids.

A few counts support this clonotype. V is TRBV20-1 and J is TRBJ2-4, with no clear D. The CDR3 totals 14 residues. Germline V gene sequence: CDR1 DFQATT, CDR2 SNEGSKA (reference sequence). V was shortened by 4 bases and J by 0 bases, with 10 bases between the two germline ends. The CDR3 protein is CSAKGYLAKNIQYF. CDR3 DNA sequence: TGCAGTGCTAAAGGTTACCTAGCCAAAAACATTCAGTACTTC.

This clonotype was detected ten times or more. The J gene is TRBJ1-1, the V gene TRBV15; tentative D call: TRBD1 (6 bases). The germline V gene has CDR1 LNHNV and CDR2 YYDKDF (reference sequence). CDR3 length equals 15 residues. Trimming took 10 bases from V and 1 from J, leaving 19 bases between them. The CDR3 sequence: CAILPGEEANTEAFF. CDR3 nucleotides: TGTGCCATCCTACCAGGGGAGGAGGCGAACACTGAAGCTTTCTTT.

This clonotype was seen repeatedly, ten times or more. The CDR3 nucleotides read TGTGCCAGCAGTTACGGGACTAGCGGGAGTATAGGGAAGGACGAGCAGTACTTC. This encodes CASSYGTSGSIGKDEQYF. V gene TRBV6-5 combines with J gene TRBJ2-7, with 14 bases matching TRBD2. The germline V gene encodes CDR1 MNHEY and CDR2 SVGAGI. The CDR3 spans 18 residues. With V trimmed by 2 bases and J by 5 bases, 11 bases remained unmatched.

This clonotype has at least ten counts. The V and J genes are TRBV3-1 and TRBJ1-1; 9 bases agree with TRBD1. J was trimmed by 0 bases and V by 0 bases; bases with no gene match: 5. This CDR3 is 17 amino acids long. From germline, CDR1 is LGHDT and CDR2 YNNKEL (reference sequence). CDR3 amino acids: CASSQDPGQGMNTEAFF. In nucleotides, the CDR3 is TGTGCCAGCAGCCAAGATCCCGGACAGGGGATGAACACTGAAGCTTTCTTT.

This clonotype was counted at least ten times. The chain is built from TRBV20-1 and TRBJ2-7, with TRBD2 identical over 7 bases. V was clipped by 2 bases and J by 7 bases; unmatched bases: 11. The V gene's germline CDR1 is DFQATT and CDR2 SNEGSKA (reference sequence). The CDR3 contains 14 residues. The CDR3: CSARPIGTIAEQYF. The CDR3 DNA reads as TGCAGTGCTAGACCTATCGGGACTATCGCTGAGCAGTACTTC.

The rearrangement uses TRBV27 and TRBJ2-7, with TRBD2 matching over 15 bases. With V trimmed by 4 bases and J by 2 bases, 12 bases remained unmatched. CDR1 is MNHEY and CDR2 is SMNVEV in the germline V gene (reference sequence). There are 19 residues in the CDR3. The CDR3 DNA sequence: TGTGCCAGCAGTTCCTATCGGACTAGCGGGAGGGGGGACACCTACGAGCAGTACTTC. Its protein is CASSSYRTSGRGDTYEQYF.

This clonotype has only a few counts. The chain carries TRBV7-9 and TRBJ1-1; TRBD1 might be the D (6 bases). Deletions cut 2 bases from V and 4 bases from J, with 14 bases between. The germline V gene has CDR1 SEHNR and CDR2 FQNEAQ (reference sequence). This CDR3 is 15 amino acids long. Written as DNA, the CDR3 is TGTGCCAGCAGCTTAAAGGGGGATTGGAGCACTGAAGCTTTCTTT. It is translated as CASSLKGDWSTEAFF.

The chain is built from TRBV27 and TRBJ2-7; tentatively, D is TRBD2 (6 bases). The V end was cut by 4 bases, the J end by 2 bases, with 12 bases between. CDR3 length: 14 amino acids. The V gene's germline CDR1 is MNHEY and CDR2 SMNVEV (reference sequence). CDR3 residues: CASSWGEKTYEQYF. The CDR3 DNA follows: TGTGCCAGCAGTTGGGGGGAGAAGACCTACGAGCAGTACTTC.

Comment on this clonotype: Given a much more abundant clone one base away, this may be a read error. This chain joins TRBV5-1 and TRBJ2-7, with 12 bases aligning to TRBD2. This CDR3 contains 14 residues. Germline lookup yields CDR1 SGHRS and CDR2 YFSETQ. The CDR3 coding sequence is TGCGCCAGCACCTTAAGGACTAGCGGGGACGAGCGGTACTTC. It yields the protein CASTLRTSGDERYF.

This clonotype was seen at least ten times. The V and J genes are TRBV20-1 and TRBJ2-7; D perhaps matches TRBD1 (5 bases). The length of the CDR3 is 15 residues. Looked up from germline, CDR1 is DFQATT and CDR2 is SNEGSKA (reference sequence). The ends were cut back, 1 base at V and 3 bases at J, with 16 bases in the middle. The DNA for the CDR3 is TGCAGTGCTAGAGCCCCTGGACAAGGGATCTACGAGCAGTACTTC. Protein: CSARAPGQGIYEQYF.

This rearrangement joins TRBV28 to TRBJ1-2; 7 bases map to TRBD1. The CDR3 consists of 14 residues. CDR1 and CDR2 (germline): MDHEN, SYDVKM. The ends lost 5 bases at V and 7 bases at J; junction bases unmatched: 10. As DNA, the CDR3 is TGTGCCAGCAGTCTCTTAGAGGGGGCGGCTGGCTACACCTTC. Its translation: CASSLLEGAAGYTF.

The rearrangement links TRBV27 to TRBJ2-3; 7 nucleotides agree with TRBD1. The CDR3 spans 16 residues. Trimming at V came to 5 bases and at J to 2 bases, leaving 10 bases not matched to a gene. Per the germline V gene, CDR1 is MNHEY and CDR2 is SMNVEV (reference sequence). The CDR3 region has the DNA TGTGCCAGCAGTGCCTACAGGGGTTTCTTCACAGATACGCAGTATTTT. Its translation is CASSAYRGFFTDTQYF.

This rearrangement joins TRBV5-5 to TRBJ1-3; no firm D call. V lost 4 bases and J lost 4, with 9 bases in between. Germline CDR1 SGHKS, CDR2 YYEKEE (reference sequence). This CDR3 contains 13 residues. The CDR3 bases are TGTGCCAGCAGCCCCCCTGGGGGAAACACCATATATTTT. The encoded protein is CASSPPGGNTIYF.

The CDR3, as DNA: TGCGCCAGCAGCCAGGGGAGGGGGGCACTTGGCTACACCTTC. Translating gives CASSQGRGALGYTF. The rearrangement joins TRBV4-1 to TRBJ1-2; TRBD1 is a possible D gene (6 bases). Trimming stripped 3 bases from V and 7 bases from J, with 15 bases between. Germline CDR1 is MGHRA and CDR2 is YSYEKL. The CDR3 has 14 residues.

J is TRBJ2-2 and V is TRBV6-4; tentative D call: TRBD1 (5 bases). The V end was cut by 0 bases, the J end by 5 bases, with 13 bases between. The CDR3 is made up of 16 amino acids. Germline assignment: CDR1 MRHNA and CDR2 SNTAGT. The CDR3: CASSDSGPPRTGELFF. The CDR3 DNA follows: TGTGCCAGCAGTGACTCGGGGCCTCCCCGGACCGGGGAGCTGTTTTTT.